This entry describes one T cell receptor beta chain. This clonotype appeared many times. Its target antigen remains unknown. It has no much larger one-base neighbor in the sample; base qualities were not kept. These data come from a study of CD8 T cells in ankylosing spondylitis (dated by TCRdb to about 2017). For context, the study as a whole: The study profiled T cell receptor beta repertoires in healthy donors and ankylosing spondylitis patients to find disease-linked TCR variants. The full study cohort was made up of about two dozen ankylosing spondylitis patients and 108 healthy donors. Samples of peripheral blood were taken, and for ankylosing spondylitis patients, synovial fluid was collected as well. The investigation overall reported the following: The disease-linked clones were reported to be significantly enriched in matched synovial fluid samples from ankylosing spondylitis patients. A TCR beta motif of eight highly homologous amino acid variants appeared characteristic of blood from ankylosing spondylitis patients. The disease-linked clones had a CD8+ phenotype and were found at relatively low frequencies in peripheral blood. Some motif variants had previously been reported in the synovial fluid and blood of reactive arthritis patients, which suggests shared mechanisms of disease initiation.

The CDR3 covers 14 residues, taking in both the cysteine and the phenylalanine. The retained sequence is limited to the CDR3, 42 bases, with the frame set at the first base. V and J lose 0 bases and 5 bases, and a span of 11 bases separates them. CDR1 and CDR2 were assigned from the germline V gene as SGHTA and FQGNSA. TCRdb names Illumina HiSeq 2500 as the instrument used. Quantitative 5'-RACE with molecular barcodes was used to prepare TCR beta libraries. In the original analysis: To identify disease-linked TCR variants, a new computational method was used, one built on a probabilistic model of VDJ rearrangement. The raw public reads went through TCRdb reprocessing: fastp at Q25, MiXCR clone calling, in-frame beta chains kept. Rows are unified per CDR3 protein, each entry keeping the most common DNA and genes. It is TCRdb's table, rather than the study itself, that gives the V and J calls and clone size. The sample table records about 200,000 distinct CDR3 sequences; more than 25% of these occur just once. Just over 6.5% of the sample belongs to the ten largest clones.

Sequencing input: blood, either unsorted or a sorted T cell fraction (not recorded which). This TCR derives from a male donor with ankylosing spondylitis or in good health (not recorded which). The rearrangement combines TRBV7-2 with TRBJ2-7, with no confident D gene call. The nucleotide sequence reads as follows: TGTGCCAGCAGCTTAGCGCGGAGATCCGACGAGCAGTACTTC. Its coded protein is CASSLARRSDEQYF.